These 20 T cell receptor beta chains came from one sample sequenced in a study of T-cell memory formation after mild COVID-19. MiXCR was run by TCRdb on the 5' RACE reads, yielding one entry per CDR3 protein. The sample holds about 620,000 distinct CDR3 sequences, approximately 19% seen once. The sequenced sample consisted of PBMCs or a T cell subset sorted from them (not recorded which). These receptors all stem from an adult woman who had mild COVID-19 (a few samples of this study predate the infection). Cell type and time point are not known.

This chain links TRBV24-1 with TRBJ2-1, with D possibly being TRBD2 (7 bases). The CDR3 runs to 15 residues. Germline values: CDR1 KGHDR, CDR2 SFDVKD. Between the trimmed V and J ends, which lost 9 bases and 5 bases, there was a span of 19 bases. CDR3 nucleotide sequence: TGTGCCACCGCAGTTAGGGGGGGGCCGGACAATGAGCAGTTCTTC. Protein sequence: CATAVRGGPDNEQFF.

This clonotype was observed a few times. The chain has TRBV6-1 and TRBJ2-1, with 8 bases matching TRBD1. J was trimmed by 7 bases and V by 8 bases; bases with no gene match: 10. Germline lookup yields CDR1 MNHNS and CDR2 SASEGT. The CDR3 contains 14 residues. CDR3 DNA sequence: TGTGCCAGCCAAGACAGGGGATCACTTAATGAGCAGTTCTTC. It yields the protein CASQDRGSLNEQFF.

This clonotype was recorded a few times. The CDR3 sequence is CASSSRWEYNEQFF. CDR3 coding DNA: TGTGCCAGCAGCTCTCGATGGGAGTACAATGAGCAGTTCTTC. V gene TRBV5-6 combines with J gene TRBJ2-1, with D possibly TRBD2 on 5 matching bases. The germline V gene encodes CDR1 SGHDT and CDR2 YYEEEE. Trimming removed 3 bases from V and 4 bases from J, with 11 bases in between. The CDR3 extends over 14 amino acids.

The V and J genes are TRBV12-5 and TRBJ2-1; TRBD2 matches 9 bases. Germline values: CDR1 LGHNT, CDR2 FRNRAP. V dropped 6 bases and J dropped 8; count of bases not matched to a gene: 8. The CDR3 spans 14 residues. The DNA for the CDR3 is TGTGCTAGTGGGCTAGCGGGGTCTTATGATGAGCAGTTCTTC. This gives the protein CASGLAGSYDEQFF.

A few counts support this clonotype. V is TRBV6-5 and J is TRBJ1-1; 10 bases align to TRBD1. The V and J ends lost 6 bases and 6 bases, in that order; junction bases with no gene match: 4. The CDR3 contains 13 residues. From germline, CDR1 is MNHEY and CDR2 SVGAGI. CDR3 DNA: TGTGCCAGCAGATCGACAGGGGGCTCTGAAGCTTTCTTT. Protein product: CASRSTGGSEAFF.

The V and J genes are TRBV3-2 and TRBJ1-2; the table gives TRBD1 as D, unverified against the DNA. TRBV3-2 is a pseudogene segment. The CDR3 is 16 amino acids. CDR3 DNA sequence: TGTGCCAGCAGCCAAAAGAGAGCGGGACAGGGAGTTGGCTACACCTTC. Protein product: CASSQKRAGQGVGYTF.

The chain carries TRBV12-3 or TRBV12-4 and TRBJ2-7; D gene uncertain. The length of the CDR3 is 15 residues. Deletions cut 5 bases from V and 1 base from J, with 15 bases between. This chain's CDR3 is CASSPQLGASYEQYF. DNA for the CDR3: TGTGCCAGCAGTCCACAGTTGGGTGCGTCCTACGAGCAGTACTTC.

The V and J genes are TRBV7-9 and TRBJ2-5; no clear D. Trimming removed 1 base from V and 0 bases from J, with 15 bases in between. The CDR3 is 17 amino acids. Germline-derived CDR1 and CDR2 are SEHNR and FQNEAQ (reference sequence). CDR3 protein: CASSLVGPATYQETQYF. The CDR3 DNA is TGTGCCAGCAGCTTAGTAGGTCCCGCAACGTACCAAGAGACCCAGTACTTC.

The sample holds many counts of this clonotype. The chain links TRBV12-3 or TRBV12-4 to TRBJ2-4, with 10 nucleotides matching TRBD1. V lost 6 bases to trimming and J lost 9 bases; unmatched junction nucleotides: 8. This CDR3 is 14 amino acids long. CDR3 in DNA: TGTGCCAGCAGCCGGGACAGGGGAGTTGGCATTCAGTACTTC. It specifies CASSRDRGVGIQYF.

In this sample, this clonotype turned up a few times. This chain connects TRBV10-3 to TRBJ1-5, with a weak D call TRBD1 (5 bases). The CDR3 runs to 15 residues. Germline V lookup: CDR1 ENHRY, CDR2 SYGVKD. The V and J ends lost 3 bases and 4 bases respectively, with 13 bases between them. CDR3 sequence reads: CAISEGQGSNQPQHF. The CDR3 coding sequence is TGTGCCATCAGTGAAGGGCAGGGTTCGAATCAGCCCCAGCATTTT.

The genes are TRBV5-8 and TRBJ2-3, with a weak D call TRBD2 (5 bases). Trimming removed 3 bases from V and 5 bases from J, with 19 bases in between. The germline V gene has CDR1 SGHTS and CDR2 YDEGEE. The CDR3 extends over 16 amino acids. The CDR3 nucleotides are TGTGCCAGCAGCTACACACCGGGAACTCGGGGAGATACGCAGTATTTT. Translating it yields CASSYTPGTRGDTQYF.

The J gene is TRBJ2-7, the V gene TRBV5-6; TRBD1 agrees at 7 bases. Germline V gives CDR1 SGHDT, CDR2 YYEEEE. CDR3 size: 14 residues. J lost 2 bases, V lost 5 bases, and 7 bases had no gene match. Written as DNA, the CDR3 is TGTGCCAGCAGTCACCGGGACAGACCCTACGAGCAGTACTTC. Encoded protein: CASSHRDRPYEQYF.

The CDR3 nucleotides are TGTGCCAGCAGCTTAGCGGTGGCAGCCGATGGCTACACCTTC. Its translation: CASSLAVAADGYTF. This rearrangement joins TRBV7-8 to TRBJ1-2, with unresolved D. Trimming pared 0 bases from V and 6 bases from J, leaving 11 bases between. Germline CDR1 SGHVS, CDR2 FQNEAQ. The CDR3 consists of 14 residues. Based on the CDR3 plus reference TRBV7-8 and TRBJ1-2, the full variable domain is GAGVSQSPRYKVAKRGQDVALRCDPISGHVSLFWYQQALGQGPEFLTYFQNEAQLDKSGLPSDRFFAERPEGSVSTLKIQRTQQEDSAVYLCASSLAVAADGYTFGSGTRLTVV.

The chain is built from TRBV2 and TRBJ1-2; TRBD1 matches 7 bases. Per the germline V gene, CDR1 is SNHLY and CDR2 is FYNNEI. The CDR3 has 13 residues. The V gene end was trimmed by 6 bases and the J gene end by 2 bases; junction bases not matched to a gene: 3. The CDR3 DNA is TGTGCCAGCAGGGAGACAGGGAACTATGGCTACACCTTC. Amino acid sequence: CASRETGNYGYTF. The full variable domain, rest sourced from reference TRBV2 and TRBJ1-2, is EPEVTQTPSHQVTQMGQEVILRCVPISNHLYFYWYRQILGQKVEFLVSFYNNEISEKSEIFDDQFSVERPDGSNFTLKIRSTKLEDSAMYFCASRETGNYGYTFGSGTRLTVV.

This clonotype was counted once. Likely a read error: the CDR3 ends without its conserved phenylalanine or tryptophan. No DNA is shown, since the ends of the CDR3 on it are uncertain; the CDR3 is the one TCRdb lists. V gene TRBV11-2 combines with J gene TRBJ2-1; the D call TRBD1 from the table was never checked on the DNA. The CDR3 contains 11 residues when both ends are counted. CDR1 is SGHAT and CDR2 is FQNNGV in the germline V gene. The CDR3: CASSLGRAAGI.

V usage is TRBV4-1 and J usage is TRBJ1-2, with a possible D match to TRBD1 (6 bases). Per germline, CDR1 MGHRA and CDR2 YSYEKL. The V end lost 3 bases, the J end lost 8 bases, and 16 bases lay between the germline ends. This CDR3 is 14 amino acids long. The CDR3: CASSQTGTLSGYTF. The DNA of the CDR3 is TGCGCCAGCAGCCAGACCGGGACACTGTCAGGCTACACCTTC.

In its sample, this clonotype was seen a few times. The chain joins TRBV9 to TRBJ2-5; the D gene is possibly TRBD2 (5 bases). This CDR3 is 15 amino acids long. CDR1 is SGDLS and CDR2 is YYNGEE in the germline V gene. Trimming left V 2 bases short and J 5 bases short, with 16 bases between. The CDR3 loop is CASSVSTGFRETQYF. The CDR3 nucleotides read TGTGCCAGCAGCGTTAGTACGGGGTTTCGGGAGACCCAGTACTTC.

The chain has TRBV29-1 and TRBJ1-2; D is unresolved. This CDR3 spans 11 amino acids. V lost 0 bases and J 10 bases, leaving 9 bases between the germline ends. Germline-derived CDR1 and CDR2 are SQVTM and ANQGSEA. The CDR3 DNA is TGCAGCGTTGAAGATATTATTGACTACACCTTC. It codes for CSVEDIIDYTF. Supplemented by reference TRBV29-1 and TRBJ1-2, the full variable domain reads SAVISQKPSRDICQRGTSLTIQCQVDSQVTMMFWYRQQPGQSLTLIATANQGSEATYESGFVIDKFPISRPNLTFSTLTVSNMSPEDSSIYLCSVEDIIDYTFGSGTRLTVV.

This clonotype was detected ten times or more. This chain connects TRBV6-5 to TRBJ2-3; D uncertain. In germline, CDR1 is MNHEY, CDR2 SVGAGI. V shed 6 bases and J shed 8 bases, with 9 bases lying between them. The CDR3 loop spans 11 amino acids. CDR3 in amino acids: CASRDGGTQYF. CDR3 DNA sequence: TGTGCCAGCAGGGACGGTGGTACGCAGTATTTT.

This clonotype was observed a few times. V is TRBV12-3 or TRBV12-4 and J is TRBJ2-3, with 12 bases matching TRBD2. This CDR3 has 18 residues. The ends lost 7 bases at V and 0 bases at J; junction bases unmatched: 11. Written as DNA, the CDR3 is TGTGCCAGCACTCCTGGACTAGCGGGATCCTTTAGCACAGATACGCAGTATTTT. Protein sequence: CASTPGLAGSFSTDTQYF.